This T cell receptor beta chain was captured by sequencing in a study of blood T cell repertoires in COVID-19. For the study at large: COVID-19 samples, acute and convalescent, were from the United States, Italy and Spain. Sample material is recorded as cDNA or gDNA derived from T cells, B-cell-depleted T cells, or PBMCs.

Enrolled through a virtual design, the participants were between about 18 and 100 years of age and came from about two dozen US areas. Participants' reported clinical history set cohort assignment. V was pared by 4 bases and J by 1 base, with 6 bases of the junction left unmatched. The germline CDR1 and CDR2 sequences are SGHVS and FQNEAQ. The CDR3 is 16 amino acids. TCRdb keeps only in-frame clones here, not all; method: immunoSEQ multiplex PCR. The sample includes around 160,000 clones, around 80% of them seen just once. The TCR originated in a middle-aged man who had recovered from COVID-19. The chain is built from TRBV7-8 and TRBJ2-2, with TRBD1 matching 7 bases. What was sequenced was PBMCs or T cells enriched from blood (not recorded which). The CDR3: CASSSFDRVNTGELFF. The CDR3 region has the DNA TGTGCCAGCAGCTCCTTCGACAGGGTGAACACCGGGGAGCTGTTTTTT.